This T cell receptor (beta chain) was captured by sequencing in a study of shared clonotypes between healthy human individuals. This CDR3 spans 15 amino acids. The V and J ends lost 1 base and 0 bases, in that order; junction bases with no gene match: 0. Germline loops: CDR1 SGHRS, CDR2 YFSETQ. The method was immunoSEQ multiplex PCR; TCRdb's version includes in-frame clones alone and lacks a portion of them. Found here are fewer than 600,000 clones, around 77% of them singletons; the top ten hold about 12%. The specimen was PBMCs. The source of this sequence is a woman in her thirties or forties in good health. Some clones in this sample may be carry-over from other donors' samples. The V and J genes are TRBV5-1 and TRBJ2-1, with 8 positions matching TRBD2. In nucleotides, the CDR3 is TGCGCCAGCAGCTTGAGCGGGAGCTCCTACAATGAGCAGTTCTTC. Encoded protein: CASSLSGSSYNEQFF.